Listed below are T cell receptor beta chains from one sample, sequenced in a study of blood T cell repertoires in COVID-19. Assay used: immunoSEQ multiplex PCR; TCRdb lists only in-frame clones, some missing. The table includes some 150,000 clones, approximately 87% detected once. The sample comprised PBMCs or T cells enriched from blood (not recorded which). The receptors originated from a woman in her forties or fifties who had recovered from COVID-19. CDR3s include the opening cysteine and the closing phenylalanine or tryptophan. D genes are given only for firm matches. Not every row has a clone size; where given, it reads once, few, many or a size class.

>TRBV7-2|TRBJ2-1|-|TRBD2
CASSSMPGLAGVIQFF
TGTGCCAGCAGCTCGATGCCGGGACTAGCGGGAGTCATACAGTTCTTC
>TRBV7-9|TRBJ1-5|-|TRBD1
CASSPGTAHQPQHF
TGTGCCAGCAGCCCCGGGACAGCACATCAGCCCCAGCATTTT
>TRBV9|TRBJ2-1|-|TRBD1
CASSPFRGREQFF
TGTGCCAGCAGCCCCTTCAGGGGGCGTGAGCAGTTCTTC
>TRBV27|TRBJ1-1|-|-
CASNISGLGTEAFF
TGTGCCAGCAACATATCAGGGCTCGGCACTGAAGCTTTCTTT
>TRBV7-2|TRBJ2-6|once|TRBD1
CASSPWTGGAGANVLTF
TGTGCCAGCAGCCCGTGGACAGGGGGCGCTGGGGCCAACGTCCTGACTTTC
>TRBV18|TRBJ1-4|-|-
CASSPNGSGEKLFF
TGTGCCAGCTCACCGAACGGGTCGGGTGAAAAACTGTTTTTT
>TRBV7-8|TRBJ2-1|-|-
CASSPFGNEQFF
TGTGCCAGCAGCCCATTCGGGAATGAGCAGTTCTTC
>TRBV7-8|TRBJ2-3|few|TRBD2
CASSPRGAGGVEDTQYF
TGTGCCAGCAGCCCCCGAGGGGCGGGAGGCGTTGAAGATACGCAGTATTTT
>TRBV20-1|TRBJ2-1|-|-
CSASPLRSGAGGPAEQFF
TGCAGTGCTAGTCCCCTCCGGTCTGGAGCGGGCGGGCCGGCTGAGCAGTTCTTC
>TRBV5-1|TRBJ2-6|-|-
CASSLMGGLPGANVLTF
TGCGCCAGCAGCTTAATGGGGGGACTCCCTGGGGCCAACGTCCTGACTTTC
>TRBV5-6|TRBJ1-3|once|-
CASSFPGISGNTIYF
TGTGCCAGCAGCTTCCCCGGGATCTCTGGAAACACCATATATTTT
>TRBV9|TRBJ2-1|once|-
CASSPGAGAANEQFF
TGTGCCAGCAGTCCGGGGGCGGGGGCCGCCAATGAGCAGTTCTTC
>TRBV9|TRBJ2-2|few|-
CASSLGGTNTGELFF
TGTGCCAGCAGCCTCGGAGGGACGAACACCGGGGAGCTGTTTTTT